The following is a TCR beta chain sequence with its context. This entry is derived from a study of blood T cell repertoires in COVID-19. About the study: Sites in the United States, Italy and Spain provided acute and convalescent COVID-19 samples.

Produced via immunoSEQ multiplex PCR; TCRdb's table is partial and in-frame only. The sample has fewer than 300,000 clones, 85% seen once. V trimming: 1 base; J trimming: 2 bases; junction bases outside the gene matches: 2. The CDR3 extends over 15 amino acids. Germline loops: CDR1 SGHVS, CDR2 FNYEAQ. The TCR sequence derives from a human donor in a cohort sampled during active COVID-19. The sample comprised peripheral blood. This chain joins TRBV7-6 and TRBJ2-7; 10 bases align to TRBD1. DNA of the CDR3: TGTGCCAGCAGCTTAGGACAGGGGGCAACCTACGAGCAGTACTTC. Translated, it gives CASSLGQGATYEQYF.